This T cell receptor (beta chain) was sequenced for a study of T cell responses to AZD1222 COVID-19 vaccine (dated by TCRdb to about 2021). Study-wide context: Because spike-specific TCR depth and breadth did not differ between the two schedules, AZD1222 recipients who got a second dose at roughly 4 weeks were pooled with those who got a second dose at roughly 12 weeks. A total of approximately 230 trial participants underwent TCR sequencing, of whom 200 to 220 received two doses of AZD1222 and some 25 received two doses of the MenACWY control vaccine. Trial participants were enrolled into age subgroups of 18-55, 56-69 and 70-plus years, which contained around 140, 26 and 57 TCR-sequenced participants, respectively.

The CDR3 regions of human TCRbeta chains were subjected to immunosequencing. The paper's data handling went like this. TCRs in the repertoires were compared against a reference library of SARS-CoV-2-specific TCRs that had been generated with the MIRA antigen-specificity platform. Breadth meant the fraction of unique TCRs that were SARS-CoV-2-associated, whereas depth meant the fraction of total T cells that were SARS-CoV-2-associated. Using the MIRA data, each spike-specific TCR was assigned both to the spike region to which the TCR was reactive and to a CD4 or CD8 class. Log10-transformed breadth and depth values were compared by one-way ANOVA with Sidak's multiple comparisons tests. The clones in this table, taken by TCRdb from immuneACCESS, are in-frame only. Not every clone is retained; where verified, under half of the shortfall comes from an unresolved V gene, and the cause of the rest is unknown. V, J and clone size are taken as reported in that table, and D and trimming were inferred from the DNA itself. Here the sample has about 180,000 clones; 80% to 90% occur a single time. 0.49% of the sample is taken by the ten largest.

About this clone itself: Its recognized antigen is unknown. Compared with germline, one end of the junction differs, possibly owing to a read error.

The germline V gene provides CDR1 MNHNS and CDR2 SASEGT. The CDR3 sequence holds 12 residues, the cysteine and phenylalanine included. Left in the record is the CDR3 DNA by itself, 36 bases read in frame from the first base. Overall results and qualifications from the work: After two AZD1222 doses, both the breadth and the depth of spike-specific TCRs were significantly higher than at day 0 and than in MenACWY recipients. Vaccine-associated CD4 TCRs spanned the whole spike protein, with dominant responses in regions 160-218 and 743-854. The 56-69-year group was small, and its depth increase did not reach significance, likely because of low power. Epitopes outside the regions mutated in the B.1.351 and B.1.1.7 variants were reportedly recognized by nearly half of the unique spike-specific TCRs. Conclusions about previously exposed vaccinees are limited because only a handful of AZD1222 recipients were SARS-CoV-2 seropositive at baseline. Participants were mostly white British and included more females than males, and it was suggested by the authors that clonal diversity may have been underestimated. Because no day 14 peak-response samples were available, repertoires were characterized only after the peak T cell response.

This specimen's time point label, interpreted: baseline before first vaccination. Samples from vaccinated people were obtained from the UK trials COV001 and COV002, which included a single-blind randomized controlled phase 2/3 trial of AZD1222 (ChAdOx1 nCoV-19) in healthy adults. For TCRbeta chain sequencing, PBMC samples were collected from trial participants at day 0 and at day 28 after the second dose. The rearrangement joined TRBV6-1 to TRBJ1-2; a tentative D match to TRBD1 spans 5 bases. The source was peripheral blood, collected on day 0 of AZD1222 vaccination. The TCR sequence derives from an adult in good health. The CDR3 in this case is CASSEGVIGYTF. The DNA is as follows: TGTGCCAGCAGCGAAGGGGTTATAGGCTACACCTTC.